The 8 T cell receptor beta chains listed next were all sequenced from one sample in a study of T cell repertoires in cytomegalovirus infection. TCRdb re-derived calls from the reads in MiXCR, one entry per CDR3 protein. Of hundreds of thousands of distinct CDR3 sequences listed, around 6.6% are singletons. The sequenced material came from PBMCs. Receptors originate from a human donor in good health (CMV status not recorded). Some clones in this sample may be carry-over from other donors' samples.

This sequence joins TRBV18 and TRBJ1-3; D gene ambiguous. The V end was cut by 3 bases, the J end by 0 bases, with 12 bases between. CDR1 is KGHSH and CDR2 is LQKENI in the germline V gene. CDR3 length: 16 residues. The CDR3 DNA reads as TGTGCCAGCTCACCCGTCGCGACGAACTCTGGAAACACCATATATTTT. Residues: CASSPVATNSGNTIYF.

This clonotype has a count of ten or more. J is TRBJ2-1 and V is TRBV12-5, with no clear D. Germline CDR1 reads LGHNT; CDR2 reads FRNRAP. The CDR3 extends over 13 amino acids. Trimming left V 5 bases short and J 7 bases short, with 12 bases between. The CDR3 DNA sequence: TGTGCTAGTGGTCTCCCGAACAAGAATGAGCAGTTCTTC. Its protein is CASGLPNKNEQFF.

This clonotype was counted between two and nine times. This chain uses TRBV12-3 or TRBV12-4 with TRBJ1-2; 8 nucleotides agree with TRBD1. The CDR3 has 17 residues. The ends lost 2 bases at V and 0 bases at J; junction bases unmatched: 8. The CDR3 nucleotides are TGTGCCAGCAGTTTATGGATGGGGACAGGAGCTAACTATGGCTACACCTTC. As protein: CASSLWMGTGANYGYTF.

This clonotype was seen repeatedly, ten times or more. V usage is TRBV6-6 and J usage is TRBJ2-7; D gene uncertain. Deletions cut 0 bases from V and 2 bases from J, with 8 bases between. Per germline, CDR1 MNHNY and CDR2 SVGAGI (reference sequence). The CDR3 consists of 14 residues. The CDR3 here is CASSYSVGTYEQYF. DNA of the CDR3: TGTGCCAGCAGTTACTCCGTGGGGACCTACGAGCAGTACTTC.

This clonotype was found many times. The CDR3 spells CASSLGLAEAVGTQYF. For the CDR3, the DNA is TGTGCCAGCAGCTTAGGGCTAGCGGAGGCTGTCGGGACCCAGTACTTC. This chain uses TRBV7-6 with TRBJ2-5, with TRBD2 matching over 7 bases. The germline V gene has CDR1 SGHVS and CDR2 FNYEAQ. V was pared by 1 base and J by 7 bases, with 12 bases of the junction left unmatched. The CDR3 has 16 residues.

Ten or more counts support this clonotype. The V and J genes are TRBV7-6 and TRBJ2-7, with TRBD1 matching 8 bases. Unmatched junction bases numbered 6, after V lost 3 bases and J lost 5 bases. Germline CDR1 reads SGHVS; CDR2 reads FNYEAQ. The CDR3 has 14 amino acids. CDR3 DNA: TGTGCCAGCAGCTTCGGACAGGGTTACAACGAGCAGTACTTC. Residues: CASSFGQGYNEQYF.

This clonotype was found many times. V gene TRBV2 combines with J gene TRBJ2-2; the D gene is possibly TRBD2 (5 bases). The CDR3 spans 15 residues. From germline, CDR1 is SNHLY and CDR2 FYNNEI. Trimming shortened V by 6 bases and J by 1 base, and 12 bases separated the two germline ends. The CDR3: CASSRRAGNTGELFF. As DNA, the CDR3 is TGTGCCAGCAGCCGGCGGGCAGGGAACACCGGGGAGCTGTTTTTT.

This rearrangement joins TRBV7-9 to TRBJ2-1, with D perhaps being TRBD1 or TRBD2 (6 bases each). Trimming cost V 4 bases and J 0 bases, with 16 bases left between them. The CDR3 covers 17 residues. CDR1 SEHNR and CDR2 FQNEAQ come from the germline V gene (reference sequence). The CDR3 DNA reads TGTGCCAGCAGCTCATGGGGGGCCGGTACCTCCTACAATGAGCAGTTCTTC. As protein: CASSSWGAGTSYNEQFF.